This T cell receptor beta chain was obtained from a study of Ad26.COV2.S vaccination and SARS-CoV-2 variants. Indicated treatment: roughly 18 received Ad26.COV2.S at low or high dose, single or two shots; a few received placebo; per-sample allocation not given. Day 63 after the first injection of vaccine or placebo was the sampling time. The V and J ends lost 5 bases and 8 bases, in that order; junction bases with no gene match: 17. The germline V gene encodes CDR1 SGHTA and CDR2 FQGNSA. The CDR3 runs 16 residues. Method: immunoSEQ multiplex PCR; TCRdb's copy keeps in-frame clones and lacks some. The table records about 680,000 clones, around 90% of them present only once.

The V and J genes are TRBV7-2 and TRBJ1-2; 7 nucleotides match TRBD1. This receptor was obtained from a person between 18 and 60 years old who received the Ad26.COV2.S COVID-19 vaccine or a placebo. Source: peripheral blood, taken in a trial of Ad26.COV2.S vaccine versus placebo. The CDR3 is CASSTRSYRGPGGYTF. CDR3 bases: TGTGCCAGCAGCACCAGAAGCTACAGGGGACCGGGAGGCTACACCTTC.